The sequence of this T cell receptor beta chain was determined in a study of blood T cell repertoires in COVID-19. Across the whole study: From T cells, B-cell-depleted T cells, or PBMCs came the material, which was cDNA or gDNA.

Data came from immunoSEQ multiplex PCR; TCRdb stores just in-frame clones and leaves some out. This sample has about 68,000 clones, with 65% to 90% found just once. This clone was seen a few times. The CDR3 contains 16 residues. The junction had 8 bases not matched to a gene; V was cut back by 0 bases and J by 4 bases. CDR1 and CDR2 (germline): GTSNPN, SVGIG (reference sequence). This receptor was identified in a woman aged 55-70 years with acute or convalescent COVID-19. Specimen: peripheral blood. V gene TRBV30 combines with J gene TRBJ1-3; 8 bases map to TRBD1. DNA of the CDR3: TGTGCCTGGAGTGTACAGGGGGTAGGGAGCGGAAACACCATATATTTT. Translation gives CAWSVQGVGSGNTIYF. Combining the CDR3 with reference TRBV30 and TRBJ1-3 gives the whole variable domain SQTIHQWPATLVQPVGSPLSLECTVEGTSNPNLYWYRQAAGRGLQLLFYSVGIGQISSEVPQNLSASRPQDRQFILSSKKLLLSDSGFYLCAWSVQGVGSGNTIYFGEGSWLTVV.